This T cell receptor beta chain was captured by sequencing in a study of control samples from healthy donors and cancer patients. J gave up 3 bases and V 4 bases, and 11 bases lay outside the gene matches. Germline assignment: CDR1 SGHNT and CDR2 YYREEE (reference sequence). The CDR3 has 16 amino acids. Assay used: immunoSEQ multiplex PCR; TCRdb lists only in-frame clones, some missing. The sample has 95,000 to 150,000 clones; around 87% are singletons. The receptor was isolated from a man between 60 and 70 years old in good health. The sequencing input was blood. The gene calls are TRBV5-4 and TRBJ1-1, with TRBD1 identical over 8 bases. CDR3 coding DNA: TGTGCCAGCAGCGTCCCACCAGGGGGCGGGGACACTGAAGCTTTCTTT. This translates into CASSVPPGGGDTEAFF.